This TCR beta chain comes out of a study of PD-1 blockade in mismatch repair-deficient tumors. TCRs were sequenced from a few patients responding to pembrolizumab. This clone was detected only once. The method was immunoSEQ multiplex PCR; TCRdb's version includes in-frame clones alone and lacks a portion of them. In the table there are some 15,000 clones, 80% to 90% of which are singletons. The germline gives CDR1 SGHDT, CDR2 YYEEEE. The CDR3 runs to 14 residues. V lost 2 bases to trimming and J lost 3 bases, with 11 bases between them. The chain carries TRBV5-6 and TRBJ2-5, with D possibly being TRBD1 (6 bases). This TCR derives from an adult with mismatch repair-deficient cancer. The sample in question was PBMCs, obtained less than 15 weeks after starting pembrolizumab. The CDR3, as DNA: TGTGCCAGCAGCTTCGGACAGTTAAAAGAGACCCAGTACTTC. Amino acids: CASSFGQLKETQYF.